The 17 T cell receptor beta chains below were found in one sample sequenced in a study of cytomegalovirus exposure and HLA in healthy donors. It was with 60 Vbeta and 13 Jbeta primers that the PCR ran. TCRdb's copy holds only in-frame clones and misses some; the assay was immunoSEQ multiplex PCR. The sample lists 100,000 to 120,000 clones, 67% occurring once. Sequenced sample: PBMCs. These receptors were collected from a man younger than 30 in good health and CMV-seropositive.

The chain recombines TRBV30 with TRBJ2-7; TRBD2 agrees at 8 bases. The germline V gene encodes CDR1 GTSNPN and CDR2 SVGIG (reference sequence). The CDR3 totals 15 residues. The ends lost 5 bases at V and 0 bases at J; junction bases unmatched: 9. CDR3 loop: CAWGLDSGSSYEQYF. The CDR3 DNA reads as TGTGCCTGGGGCCTCGACAGCGGGAGCTCCTACGAGCAGTACTTC. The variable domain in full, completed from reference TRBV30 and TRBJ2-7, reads SQTIHQWPATLVQPVGSPLSLECTVEGTSNPNLYWYRQAAGRGLQLLFYSVGIGQISSEVPQNLSASRPQDRQFILSSKKLLLSDSGFYLCAWGLDSGSSYEQYFGPGTRLTVT.

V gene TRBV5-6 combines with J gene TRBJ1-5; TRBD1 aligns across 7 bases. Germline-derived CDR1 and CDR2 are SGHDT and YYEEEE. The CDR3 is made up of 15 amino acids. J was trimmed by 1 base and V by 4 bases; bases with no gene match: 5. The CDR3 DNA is TGTGCCAGCAGCGCGACAGGGCGCAGCAATCAGCCCCAGCATTTT. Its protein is CASSATGRSNQPQHF.

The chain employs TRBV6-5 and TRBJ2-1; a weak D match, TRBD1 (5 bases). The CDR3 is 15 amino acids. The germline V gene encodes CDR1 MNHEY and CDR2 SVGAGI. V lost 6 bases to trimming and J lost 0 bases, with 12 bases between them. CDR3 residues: CASRSDRSSYNEQFF. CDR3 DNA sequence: TGTGCCAGCAGATCCGACAGAAGCTCCTACAATGAGCAGTTCTTC.

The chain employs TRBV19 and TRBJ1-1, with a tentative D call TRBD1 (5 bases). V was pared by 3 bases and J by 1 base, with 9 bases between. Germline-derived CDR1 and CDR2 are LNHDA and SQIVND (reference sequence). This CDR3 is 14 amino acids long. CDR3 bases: TGTGCCAGTAGTATTCGGGGGACGAACACTGAAGCTTTCTTT. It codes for CASSIRGTNTEAFF.

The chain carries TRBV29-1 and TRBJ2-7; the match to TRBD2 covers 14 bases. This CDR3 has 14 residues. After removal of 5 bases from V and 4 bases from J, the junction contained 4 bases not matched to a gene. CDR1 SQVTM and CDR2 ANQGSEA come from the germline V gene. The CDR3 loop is CSVRLAGGKYEQYF. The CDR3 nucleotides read TGCAGCGTTCGACTAGCGGGGGGGAAGTACGAGCAGTACTTC.

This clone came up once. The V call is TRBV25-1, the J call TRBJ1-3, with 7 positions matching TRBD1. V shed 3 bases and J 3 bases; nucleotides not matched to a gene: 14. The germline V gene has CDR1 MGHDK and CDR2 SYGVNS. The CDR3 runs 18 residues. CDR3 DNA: TGTGCCAGCAGTGACCCACAACAGGGGAAGTCGAGTGGAAACACCATATATTTT. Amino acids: CASSDPQQGKSSGNTIYF.

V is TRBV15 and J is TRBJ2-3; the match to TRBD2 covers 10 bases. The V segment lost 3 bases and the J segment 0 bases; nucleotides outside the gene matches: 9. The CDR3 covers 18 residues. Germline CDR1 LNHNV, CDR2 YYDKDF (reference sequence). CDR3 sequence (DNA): TGTGCCACCAGCAGTCCCGCTAGCGGGGGATCTAGCACAGATACGCAGTATTTT. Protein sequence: CATSSPASGGSSTDTQYF.

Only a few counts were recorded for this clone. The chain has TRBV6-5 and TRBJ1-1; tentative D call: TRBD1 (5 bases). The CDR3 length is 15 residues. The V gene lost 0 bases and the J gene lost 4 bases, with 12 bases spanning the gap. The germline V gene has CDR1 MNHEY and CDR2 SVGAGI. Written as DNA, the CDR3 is TGTGCCAGCAGTTACTCGGAGGGTGGGGGCACTGAAGCTTTCTTT. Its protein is CASSYSEGGGTEAFF.

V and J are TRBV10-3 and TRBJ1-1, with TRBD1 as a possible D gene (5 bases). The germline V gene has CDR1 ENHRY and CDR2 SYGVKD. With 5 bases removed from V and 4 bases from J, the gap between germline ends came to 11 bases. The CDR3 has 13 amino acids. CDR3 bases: TGTGCCATCAGTTCGCAGGGTAGCACTGAAGCTTTCTTT. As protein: CAISSQGSTEAFF.

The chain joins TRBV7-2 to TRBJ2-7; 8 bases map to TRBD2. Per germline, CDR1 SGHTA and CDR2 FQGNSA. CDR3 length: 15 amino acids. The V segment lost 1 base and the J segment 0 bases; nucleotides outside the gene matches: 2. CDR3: CASSLGGGTSYEQYV. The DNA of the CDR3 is TGTGCCAGCAGCTTAGGCGGGGGGACCTCCTACGAGCAGTACGTC.

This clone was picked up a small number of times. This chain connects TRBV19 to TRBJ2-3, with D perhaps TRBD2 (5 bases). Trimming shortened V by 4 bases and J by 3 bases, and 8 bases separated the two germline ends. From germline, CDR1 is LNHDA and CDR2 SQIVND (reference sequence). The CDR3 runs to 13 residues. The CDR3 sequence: CASSRGLTDTQYF. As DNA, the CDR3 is TGTGCCAGTAGTAGAGGACTGACAGATACGCAGTATTTT.

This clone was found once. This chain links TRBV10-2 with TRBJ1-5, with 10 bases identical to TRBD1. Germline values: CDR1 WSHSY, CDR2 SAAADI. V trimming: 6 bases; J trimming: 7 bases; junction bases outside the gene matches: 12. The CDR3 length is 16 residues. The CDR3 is CASRPGWGGQGQPQHF. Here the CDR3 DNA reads TGCGCCAGCAGGCCGGGGTGGGGGGGACAGGGGCAGCCCCAGCATTTT.

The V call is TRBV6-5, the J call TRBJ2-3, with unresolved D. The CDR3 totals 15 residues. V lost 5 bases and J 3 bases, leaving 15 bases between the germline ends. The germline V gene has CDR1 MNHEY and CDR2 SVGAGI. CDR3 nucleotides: TGTGCCAGCAGTCGAAGCTGGGCCCAAACAGATACGCAGTATTTT. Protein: CASSRSWAQTDTQYF.

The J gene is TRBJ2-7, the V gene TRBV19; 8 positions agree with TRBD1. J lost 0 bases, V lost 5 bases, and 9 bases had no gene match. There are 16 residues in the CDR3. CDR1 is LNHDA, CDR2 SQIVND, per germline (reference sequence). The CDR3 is CASSPSGTGGSYEQYF. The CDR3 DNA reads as TGTGCCAGTAGTCCTTCCGGGACAGGCGGCTCCTACGAGCAGTACTTC.

Here the CDR3 DNA reads TGTGCCAGCACCCGCAGCGGTTTTCCTGGAAACACCATATATTTT. It yields the protein CASTRSGFPGNTIYF. The genes are TRBV4-2 and TRBJ1-3; D not certain. CDR3 length: 15 amino acids. V was trimmed by 7 bases and J by 2 bases, leaving 15 bases between them. The germline gives CDR1 LGHNA, CDR2 YNFKEQ.

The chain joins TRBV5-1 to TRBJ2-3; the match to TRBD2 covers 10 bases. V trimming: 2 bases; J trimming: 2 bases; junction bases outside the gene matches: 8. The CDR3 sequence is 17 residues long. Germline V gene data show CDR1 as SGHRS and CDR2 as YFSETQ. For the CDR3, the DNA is TGCGCCAGCAGCTTTGGTTCCCTAGCGGGGGCCACAGATACGCAGTATTTT. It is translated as CASSFGSLAGATDTQYF.

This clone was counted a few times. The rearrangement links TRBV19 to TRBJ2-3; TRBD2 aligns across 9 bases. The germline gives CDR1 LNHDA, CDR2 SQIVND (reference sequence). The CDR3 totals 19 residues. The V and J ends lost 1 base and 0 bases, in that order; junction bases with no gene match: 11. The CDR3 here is CASSIGLGLAGTSTDTQYF. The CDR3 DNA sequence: TGTGCCAGTAGTATAGGATTAGGGCTAGCGGGAACTAGCACAGATACGCAGTATTTT.